The 27 T cell receptor beta chains listed next were all sequenced from one sample in a study of T cells after yellow fever vaccination. TCRdb ran MiXCR on the 5' RACE reads and lists one entry per CDR3 protein. The table includes 450,000 to 650,000 distinct CDR3 sequences, 21% detected once. Sequences were derived from PBMCs, sampled 20 to 25 days after the first yellow fever vaccination. The receptor source for this set is a man between 18 and 29 years old who received the YFV17D yellow fever vaccine.

The sample holds a few counts of this clonotype. The CDR3 here is CASSLVVAGPRRAEAFF. CDR3 sequence (DNA): TGTGCCAGCAGCTTGGTAGTGGCGGGCCCCAGGAGGGCTGAAGCTTTCTTT. V gene TRBV5-5 combines with J gene TRBJ1-1; no clear D. Germline V gene data show CDR1 as SGHKS and CDR2 as YYEKEE (reference sequence). V was trimmed by 0 bases and J by 6 bases, leaving 21 bases between them. The CDR3 loop spans 17 amino acids.

The rearrangement uses TRBV5-6 and TRBJ2-5; 11 nucleotides match TRBD2. The germline gives CDR1 SGHDT, CDR2 YYEEEE. The CDR3 has 17 amino acids. After removal of 3 bases from V and 6 bases from J, the junction contained 13 bases not matched to a gene. CDR3 coding DNA: TGTGCCAGCAGCTCACCGGAGGTGCTAGCGGGGGGTCAGACCCAGTACTTC. Protein: CASSSPEVLAGGQTQYF.

This clonotype was seen a handful of times. The J gene is TRBJ2-5, the V gene TRBV12-3 or TRBV12-4, with a weak D call TRBD2 (6 bases). V was shortened by 6 bases and J by 4 bases, with 18 bases between the two germline ends. The CDR3 is 15 residues long. DNA of the CDR3: TGTGCCAGCAGCCATGCCCCCCTGGGGGGAGAGACCCAGTACTTC. Its translation: CASSHAPLGGETQYF.

This clonotype was recorded a few times. The rearrangement links TRBV6-1 to TRBJ2-5; 12 nucleotides agree with TRBD2. The CDR3 has 15 amino acids. The ends lost 6 bases at V and 5 bases at J; junction bases unmatched: 7. Per germline, CDR1 MNHNS and CDR2 SASEGT. The CDR3 coding sequence is TGTGCCAGCAGCCCAACTAGCGGGGGGACGGAGACCCAGTACTTC. Translation: CASSPTSGGTETQYF.

Only a few counts were recorded for this clonotype. The V gene is TRBV6-5, the J gene TRBJ2-3; 11 positions match TRBD2. The CDR3 totals 16 residues. Germline lookup yields CDR1 MNHEY and CDR2 SVGAGI. Losses at the gene ends were 2 bases for V and 4 bases for J; bases not matched to a gene: 5. DNA of the CDR3: TGTGCCAGCAGTTACGGTGCTAGCGGGGGGTCAGATACGCAGTATTTT. Translation gives CASSYGASGGSDTQYF.

The genes are TRBV5-5 and TRBJ2-1; D gene uncertain. CDR1 and CDR2 (germline): SGHKS, YYEKEE (reference sequence). The CDR3 extends over 15 amino acids. V was pared by 0 bases and J by 5 bases, with 12 bases between. The CDR3 sequence: CASSLGPFLDNEQFF. For the CDR3, the DNA is TGTGCCAGCAGCTTGGGTCCCTTTCTCGACAATGAGCAGTTCTTC.

Only one count was recorded for this clonotype. J is TRBJ2-3 and V is TRBV12-3 or TRBV12-4; D is perhaps TRBD1 or TRBD2 (6 bases each). Trimming cost V 6 bases and J 4 bases, with 17 bases left between them. This CDR3 region has 15 residues. CDR3 DNA: TGTGCCAGCAGCCACGTCGGGGGCTGGGCAGATACGCAGTATTTT. The encoded protein is CASSHVGGWADTQYF.

The V and J genes are TRBV7-6 and TRBJ2-3; D uncertain. Germline CDR1 SGHVS, CDR2 FNYEAQ. CDR3 length: 13 residues. Trimming took off 5 bases at V and 2 bases at J, with 8 bases between the two ends. The chain's CDR3 is CASSPPLTDTQYF. As DNA, the CDR3 is TGTGCCAGCAGCCCGCCCCTCACAGATACGCAGTATTTT.

This chain uses TRBV5-1 with TRBJ2-3, with 8 nucleotides matching TRBD2. V shed 0 bases, J shed 4 bases, and the junction held 7 bases outside the gene matches. Germline values: CDR1 SGHRS, CDR2 YFSETQ. This CDR3 contains 16 residues. The CDR3 nucleotides are TGCGCCAGCAGCTTGGTACGACTAGCGTCGGCAGATACGCAGTATTTT. Residues: CASSLVRLASADTQYF.

J is TRBJ2-6 and V is TRBV6-2 or TRBV6-3, with 9 bases matching TRBD2. CDR1 and CDR2 from the germline V gene are MNHEY and SVGEGT. This CDR3 has 20 amino acids. The V gene end was trimmed by 5 bases and the J gene end by 0 bases; junction bases not matched to a gene: 14. In nucleotides, the CDR3 is TGTGCCAGCAGTCTCCTCCGAAAGCTAGCGGGGTTCTCTGGGGCCAACGTCCTGACTTTC. Amino acid sequence: CASSLLRKLAGFSGANVLTF.

This clonotype was seen more than once but under ten times. CDR3 sequence reads: CASSPRGSGGRTDTQYF. Here the CDR3 DNA reads TGTGCCAGCAGTCCCCGGGGTAGCGGGGGGCGCACAGATACGCAGTATTTT. V gene TRBV6-1 combines with J gene TRBJ2-3, with TRBD2 identical over 10 bases. Germline V CDR1 and CDR2: MNHNS, SASEGT. Unmatched junction bases numbered 9, after V lost 5 bases and J lost 1 base. This CDR3 is built from 17 residues.

The chain couples TRBV5-1 to TRBJ2-2; D is possibly TRBD1 or TRBD2 (5 bases each). The CDR3 loop spans 15 amino acids. The germline CDR1 and CDR2 sequences are SGHRS and YFSETQ. The germline V and J ends were trimmed by 6 bases and 4 bases, with 16 bases remaining between them. CDR3 in amino acids: CASTPLPGSTGELFF. The CDR3 coding sequence is TGCGCCAGCACCCCCCTACCAGGGAGCACCGGGGAGCTGTTTTTT.

This clonotype was counted only a few times. The chain has TRBV5-4 and TRBJ1-6; D gene ambiguous. CDR1 and CDR2 from the germline V gene are SGHNT and YYREEE (reference sequence). The CDR3 sequence is 13 residues long. V lost 4 bases and J lost 8, with 10 bases in between. The CDR3 bases are TGTGCCAGCAGCCCCGCTAGGGATTCACCCCTCCACTTT. This encodes CASSPARDSPLHF.

This clonotype turned up a few times. The chain has TRBV5-1 and TRBJ1-5; no reliable D call. CDR3 length: 13 amino acids. Trimming pared 10 bases from V and 5 bases from J, leaving 16 bases between. The germline V gene encodes CDR1 SGHRS and CDR2 YFSETQ. The CDR3 loop is CAGQSKGDQPQHF. The CDR3 region has the DNA TGCGCCGGCCAGTCGAAGGGCGATCAGCCCCAGCATTTT.

This chain joins TRBV7-2 and TRBJ1-2, with TRBD1 identical over 7 bases. The length of the CDR3 is 16 residues. Germline V CDR1 and CDR2: SGHTA, FQGNSA. J lost 2 bases, V lost 3 bases, and 9 bases had no gene match. CDR3 sequence: CASSFVPGTENYGYTF. For the CDR3, the DNA is TGTGCCAGCAGCTTTGTACCCGGGACAGAGAACTATGGCTACACCTTC. The whole variable domain, remainder taken from reference TRBV7-2 and TRBJ1-2, is GAGVSQSPSNKVTEKGKDVELRCDPISGHTALYWYRQSLGQGLEFLIYFQGNSAPDKSGLPSDRFSAERTGGSVSTLTIQRTQQEDSAVYLCASSFVPGTENYGYTFGSGTRLTVV.

The chain recombines TRBV7-8 with TRBJ2-1; D not resolved. V gave up 5 bases and J gave up 0 bases, with 17 bases separating them. Per germline, CDR1 SGHVS and CDR2 FQNEAQ. The CDR3 is 17 amino acids. CDR3 in DNA: TGTGCCAGCAGCCAACAGCGTCCATATAGCTCCTACAATGAGCAGTTCTTC. It specifies CASSQQRPYSSYNEQFF.

This clonotype was counted at least ten times. The chain carries TRBV5-1 and TRBJ2-3; possible D gene TRBD1, 5 bases. The germline gives CDR1 SGHRS, CDR2 YFSETQ. CDR3 length equals 14 residues. The V gene lost 2 bases and the J gene lost 5 bases, with 12 bases spanning the gap. The CDR3 loop is CASSFGASGDTQYF. As DNA, the CDR3 is TGCGCCAGCAGCTTTGGGGCATCGGGAGATACGCAGTATTTT.

The V and J genes are TRBV7-2 and TRBJ2-5; D could derive from TRBD1 or TRBD2 (5 bases each). CDR3 length equals 13 residues. Germline values: CDR1 SGHTA, CDR2 FQGNSA. Trimming shortened V by 5 bases and J by 7 bases, and 14 bases separated the two germline ends. In nucleotides, the CDR3 is TGTGCCAGCAGCGGGGACGGCCAAAGGACCCAGTACTTC. Its translation: CASSGDGQRTQYF.

Only a few counts were recorded for this clonotype. The chain carries TRBV29-1 and TRBJ1-1; 9 bases are shared with TRBD1. Per the germline V gene, CDR1 is SQVTM and CDR2 is ANQGSEA. The CDR3 extends over 13 amino acids. Trimming took 2 bases from V and 11 from J; bases not matched to a gene: 9. CDR3 sequence reads: CSVELQGTGNAFF. DNA of the CDR3: TGCAGCGTTGAACTCCAAGGGACAGGGAATGCTTTCTTT.

CDR3 in amino acids: CASGPRIPSYNEQFF. DNA of the CDR3: TGTGCCAGCGGCCCGCGGATCCCCTCCTACAATGAGCAGTTCTTC. The chain has TRBV7-9 and TRBJ2-1; no clear D. The V end was cut by 8 bases, the J end by 0 bases, with 14 bases between. The CDR3 contains 15 residues. CDR1 SEHNR and CDR2 FQNEAQ come from the germline V gene (reference sequence).

This clonotype showed up just a few times. In DNA form, the CDR3 reads TGTGCCAGCAGCCTGGCCGGGACAGGGTGGACCGGGGAGCTGTTTTTT. It specifies CASSLAGTGWTGELFF. This chain connects TRBV5-4 to TRBJ2-2; 9 bases match TRBD1. Germline values: CDR1 SGHNT, CDR2 YYREEE (reference sequence). J was trimmed by 5 bases and V by 4 bases; bases with no gene match: 9. This CDR3 region has 16 residues. The full variable domain, with the rest looked up from reference TRBV5-4 and TRBJ2-2, is ETGVTQSPTHLIKTRGQQVTLRCSSQSGHNTVSWYQQALGQGPQFIFQYYREEENGRGNFPPRFSGLQFPNYSSELNVNALELDDSALYLCASSLAGTGWTGELFFGEGSRLTVL.

The chain joins TRBV19 to TRBJ2-3, with D possibly being TRBD1 (6 bases). This CDR3 has 15 amino acids. CDR1 and CDR2 (germline): LNHDA, SQIVND (reference sequence). Trimming shortened V by 6 bases and J by 2 bases, and 15 bases separated the two germline ends. The CDR3 reads CASRHRGQITDTQYF. In DNA form, the CDR3 reads TGTGCCAGTAGGCATCGAGGACAGATCACAGATACGCAGTATTTT.

This clonotype was detected a few times. J is TRBJ2-1 and V is TRBV7-2, with 7 bases aligning to TRBD2. V trimming: 5 bases; J trimming: 7 bases; junction bases outside the gene matches: 8. The germline gives CDR1 SGHTA, CDR2 FQGNSA. The CDR3 loop spans 14 amino acids. The CDR3 coding sequence is TGTGCCAGCAGCGGGCGGGGGTCTAGGAATGAGCAGTTCTTC. Its protein is CASSGRGSRNEQFF.

The chain combines TRBV5-1 with TRBJ2-3, with TRBD1 matching over 8 bases. Germline V gives CDR1 SGHRS, CDR2 YFSETQ. After removal of 1 base from V and 5 bases from J, the junction contained 6 bases not matched to a gene. The CDR3 extends over 15 amino acids. The chain's CDR3 is CASSLSQGAEDTQYF. CDR3 nucleotide sequence: TGCGCCAGCAGCTTGTCCCAGGGGGCTGAAGATACGCAGTATTTT. Based on the CDR3 plus reference TRBV5-1 and TRBJ2-3, the full variable domain is KAGVTQTPRYLIKTRGQQVTLSCSPISGHRSVSWYQQTPGQGLQFLFEYFSETQRNKGNFPGRFSGRQFSNSRSEMNVSTLELGDSALYLCASSLSQGAEDTQYFGPGTRLTVL.

This clonotype was observed a handful of times. This chain's CDR3 is CASSLGGVNYEQYF. The CDR3 nucleotides read TGTGCCAGCAGCTTAGGGGGGGTTAACTACGAGCAGTACTTC. The V and J genes are TRBV7-9 and TRBJ2-7, with D tentatively TRBD2 (6 bases). CDR1 is SEHNR and CDR2 is FQNEAQ in the germline V gene (reference sequence). The CDR3 length is 14 residues. V lost 1 base and J 3 bases, leaving 10 bases between the germline ends.

This clonotype turned up a few times. The rearrangement links TRBV19 to TRBJ1-2; a possible D gene is TRBD1 (6 bases). The CDR3 sequence is 14 residues long. V gave up 6 bases and J gave up 4 bases, with 15 bases separating them. The germline V gene encodes CDR1 LNHDA and CDR2 SQIVND (reference sequence). The CDR3 region is CASREAGTSYGYTF. Written as DNA, the CDR3 is TGTGCCAGTAGAGAAGCCGGGACAAGCTATGGCTACACCTTC.

V is TRBV7-9 and J is TRBJ1-1; TRBD1 might be the D (5 bases). From germline, CDR1 is SEHNR and CDR2 FQNEAQ (reference sequence). V shed 5 bases and J shed 8 bases, with 18 bases lying between them. The CDR3 covers 14 residues. In DNA form, the CDR3 reads TGTGCCAGCAGCATCGCGCGGGGGGTAGGAGAAGCTTTCTTT. Translating gives CASSIARGVGEAFF.